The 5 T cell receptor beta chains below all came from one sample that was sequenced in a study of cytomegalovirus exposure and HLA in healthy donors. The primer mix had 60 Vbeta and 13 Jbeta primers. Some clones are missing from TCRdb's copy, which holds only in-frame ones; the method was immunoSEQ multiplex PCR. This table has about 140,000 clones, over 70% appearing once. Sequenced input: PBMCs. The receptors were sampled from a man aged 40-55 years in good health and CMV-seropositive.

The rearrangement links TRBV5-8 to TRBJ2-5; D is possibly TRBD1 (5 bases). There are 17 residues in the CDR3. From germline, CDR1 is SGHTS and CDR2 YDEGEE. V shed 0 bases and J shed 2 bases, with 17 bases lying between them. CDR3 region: CASSLGGGAGIQETQYF. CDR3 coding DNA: TGTGCCAGCAGCTTGGGAGGTGGGGCAGGGATACAAGAGACCCAGTACTTC.

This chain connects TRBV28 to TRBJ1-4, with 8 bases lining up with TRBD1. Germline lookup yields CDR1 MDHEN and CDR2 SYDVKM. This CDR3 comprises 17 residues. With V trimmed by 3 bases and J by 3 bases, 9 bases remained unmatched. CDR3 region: CASSFQDRVRANEKLFF. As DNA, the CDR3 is TGTGCCAGCAGTTTTCAGGACAGGGTCAGGGCTAATGAAAAACTGTTTTTT.

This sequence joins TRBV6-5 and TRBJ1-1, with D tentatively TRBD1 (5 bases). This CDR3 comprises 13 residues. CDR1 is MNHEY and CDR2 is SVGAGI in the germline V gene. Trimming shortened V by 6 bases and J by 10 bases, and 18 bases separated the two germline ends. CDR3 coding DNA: TGTGCCAGCAGACCCGACAGCCCGGCCCGAGCTTTCTTT. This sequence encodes CASRPDSPARAFF.

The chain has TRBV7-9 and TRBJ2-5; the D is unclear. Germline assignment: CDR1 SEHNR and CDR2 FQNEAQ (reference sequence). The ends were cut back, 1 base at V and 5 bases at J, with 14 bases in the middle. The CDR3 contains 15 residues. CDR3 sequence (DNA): TGTGCCAGCAGCTTAGGTGGTGTCGGTATGGAGACCCAGTACTTC. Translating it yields CASSLGGVGMETQYF.

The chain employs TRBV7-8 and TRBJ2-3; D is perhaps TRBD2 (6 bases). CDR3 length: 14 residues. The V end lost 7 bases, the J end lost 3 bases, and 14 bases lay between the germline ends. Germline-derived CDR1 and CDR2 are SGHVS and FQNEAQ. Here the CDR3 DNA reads TGTGCCAGCATCGAACTCGCGGGGACAGATACGCAGTATTTT. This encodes CASIELAGTDTQYF.